This paragraph reports one TCR beta chain. This record comes from a study of technical replicates of blood from several donors. The repertoire was sequenced with immunoSEQ multiplex PCR; TCRdb's copy has only in-frame clones and lacks some. The repertoire holds some 75,000 clones, with 90% to 98% as singletons. Germline values: CDR1 MNHEY, CDR2 SVGAGI. CDR3 size: 12 residues. V lost 8 bases and J lost 4; bases outside the gene matches: 4. This rearrangement joins TRBV6-5 to TRBJ2-5, with 7 bases aligning to TRBD1. This receptor was taken from a human donor in good health. The sequencing input was T cells isolated from PBMCs. The CDR3 region is CASSEGAETQYF. The DNA for the CDR3 is TGTGCCAGCTCCGAGGGGGCAGAGACCCAGTACTTC.